One sample yielded the 27 T cell receptor beta chains listed below, sequenced in a study of shared clonotypes between healthy human individuals. The assay was immunoSEQ multiplex PCR, and TCRdb's table has in-frame clones only and misses some. The sample lists some 2,000,000 clones; about 95% were seen once. Cells designated naive CD8 were CD45RO-negative and were positively selected for CCR7, with terminally differentiated effector memory CD45RA+ cells excluded. Source material: naive CD8+ T cells sorted from blood. These receptors originate from a man aged 18 to 30 in good health.

CDR3 coding DNA: TGTGCCAGCAGTTTATTGTTTCGGGCAGGGATGAATTCACCCCTCCACTTT. Amino acid sequence: CASSLLFRAGMNSPLHF. The rearrangement uses TRBV27 and TRBJ1-6, with D possibly matching TRBD1 (5 bases). With 1 base removed from V and 7 bases from J, the gap between germline ends came to 17 bases. The CDR3 has 17 amino acids. Germline V lookup: CDR1 MNHEY, CDR2 SMNVEV (reference sequence).

This chain joins TRBV19 and TRBJ2-7; 8 bases line up with TRBD1. Unmatched junction bases numbered 9, after V lost 6 bases and J lost 2 bases. The CDR3 sequence is 15 residues long. CDR1 is LNHDA, CDR2 SQIVND, per germline (reference sequence). CDR3: CASSQDREAPYEQYF. CDR3 sequence (DNA): TGTGCCAGTAGCCAGGACAGGGAAGCCCCCTACGAGCAGTACTTC.

The V call is TRBV6-1, the J call TRBJ1-2; TRBD1 might be the D (5 bases). The ends were cut back, 5 bases at V and 4 bases at J, with 17 bases in the middle. Germline V gene sequence: CDR1 MNHNS, CDR2 SASEGT. The CDR3 extends over 15 amino acids. CDR3 protein: CASSPVEDIAYGYTF. The DNA of the CDR3 is TGTGCCAGCAGTCCTGTAGAGGACATCGCCTATGGCTACACCTTC.

V is TRBV11-2 and J is TRBJ1-2; D is unresolved. From germline, CDR1 is SGHAT and CDR2 FQNNGV. The CDR3 is 16 amino acids. V gave up 1 base and J gave up 0 bases, with 12 bases separating them. CDR3 amino acids: CASSLGPRGANYGYTF. In nucleotides, the CDR3 is TGTGCCAGCAGCTTAGGGCCCCGGGGAGCTAACTATGGCTACACCTTC.

V gene TRBV5-6 combines with J gene TRBJ2-7; TRBD1 matches 8 bases. J gave up 4 bases and V 4 bases, and 10 bases lay outside the gene matches. Germline loops: CDR1 SGHDT, CDR2 YYEEEE. This CDR3 is 15 amino acids long. The CDR3 DNA reads as TGTGCCAGCAGCGCCGGACAGGGCTTTTGGTACGAGCAGTACTTC. Protein: CASSAGQGFWYEQYF.

As for this clone: Other DNA sequences from this sample encode an identical CDR3 as well. This chain joins TRBV28 and TRBJ1-5; D may be TRBD1 (5 bases). Trimming pared 4 bases from V and 5 bases from J, leaving 9 bases between. This CDR3 region has 13 residues. Germline assignment: CDR1 MDHEN and CDR2 SYDVKM. The CDR3 DNA follows: TGTGCCAGCAGTTCACGAGGGGATCAGCCCCAGCATTTT. Protein sequence: CASSSRGDQPQHF. The full variable domain, with the rest looked up from reference TRBV28 and TRBJ1-5, is DVKVTQSSRYLVKRTGEKVFLECVQDMDHENMFWYRQDPGLGLRLIYFSYDVKMKEKGDIPEGYSVSREKKERFSLILESASTNQTSMYLCASSSRGDQPQHFGDGTRLSIL.

The chain employs TRBV9 and TRBJ2-3; D unresolved. Between the trimmed V and J ends, which lost 0 bases and 1 base, there was a span of 12 bases. Germline CDR1 reads SGDLS; CDR2 reads YYNGEE. The CDR3 loop spans 16 amino acids. CDR3 nucleotides: TGTGCCAGCAGCGTAGATGGCAGGCCTGGCACAGATACGCAGTATTTT. It yields the protein CASSVDGRPGTDTQYF. The full variable domain, in which reference TRBV9 and TRBJ2-3 provide the parts outside the CDR3, is DSGVTQTPKHLITATGQRVTLRCSPRSGDLSVYWYQQSLDQGLQFLIQYYNGEERAKGNILERFSAQQFPDLHSELNLSSLELGDSALYFCASSVDGRPGTDTQYFGPGTRLTVL.

Note on this clone: In the same sample, other DNA sequences code for this CDR3. The chain uses TRBV10-2 and TRBJ2-7, with a tentative D call TRBD1 (5 bases). The CDR3 has 10 amino acids. Looked up from germline, CDR1 is WSHSY and CDR2 is SAAADI. The ends were cut back, 10 bases at V and 3 bases at J, with 7 bases in the middle. Here the CDR3 reads CATRDYEQYF. The CDR3 nucleotides read TGCGCCACCAGGGACTACGAGCAGTACTTC.

This rearrangement joins TRBV6-5 to TRBJ2-5; TRBD2 aligns across 12 bases. J lost 5 bases, V lost 5 bases, and 6 bases had no gene match. The CDR3 totals 15 residues. Germline values: CDR1 MNHEY, CDR2 SVGAGI. The CDR3 sequence: CASSLKGLAGETQYF. The CDR3 DNA follows: TGTGCCAGCAGTCTTAAGGGACTAGCGGGCGAGACCCAGTACTTC.

This clone was counted a single time. Other DNA sequences of this sample code for an identical CDR3. The chain employs TRBV6-5 and TRBJ1-2; no clear D gene. The CDR3 length is 14 residues. Germline CDR1 MNHEY, CDR2 SVGAGI. V lost 0 bases and J 4 bases, leaving 9 bases between the germline ends. Written as DNA, the CDR3 is TGTGCCAGCAGTTACTCGGAAGGCACCTATGGCTACACCTTC. It is translated as CASSYSEGTYGYTF.

The chain uses TRBV2 and TRBJ2-1; 9 nucleotides line up with TRBD2. CDR3 length: 16 residues. Trimming took 4 bases from V and 4 from J; bases not matched to a gene: 8. Germline CDR1 reads SNHLY; CDR2 reads FYNNEI. DNA of the CDR3: TGTGCCAGCAGTGCCCGACTAGCGGCTTCATACAATGAGCAGTTCTTC. Its protein is CASSARLAASYNEQFF.

The gene calls are TRBV27 and TRBJ1-2, with 7 bases that match TRBD1. From germline, CDR1 is MNHEY and CDR2 SMNVEV (reference sequence). V dropped 6 bases and J dropped 4; count of bases not matched to a gene: 5. This CDR3 contains 13 residues. CDR3 sequence reads: CASRPGTVYGYTF. In nucleotides, the CDR3 is TGTGCCAGCAGACCCGGGACAGTCTATGGCTACACCTTC.

This chain connects TRBV30 to TRBJ2-5; TRBD1 might be the D (5 bases). The germline V gene encodes CDR1 GTSNPN and CDR2 SVGIG (reference sequence). Trimming stripped 4 bases from V and 5 bases from J, with 14 bases between. The CDR3 contains 13 residues. CDR3 region: CAWNAQGFETQYF. For the CDR3, the DNA is TGTGCCTGGAATGCCCAGGGATTTGAGACCCAGTACTTC.

The chain employs TRBV28 and TRBJ1-5, with D perhaps TRBD1 (6 bases). CDR3 length: 16 amino acids. V gave up 5 bases and J gave up 5 bases, with 19 bases separating them. Germline V gene sequence: CDR1 MDHEN, CDR2 SYDVKM. The CDR3 loop reads CASSTPGGGFHQPQHF. The CDR3 region has the DNA TGTGCCAGCAGTACCCCGGGAGGGGGTTTCCATCAGCCCCAGCATTTT.

The genes are TRBV5-4 and TRBJ1-2; perhaps TRBD1 as D (6 bases). CDR1 and CDR2 (germline): SGHNT, YYREEE (reference sequence). The CDR3 extends over 13 amino acids. Trimming pared 4 bases from V and 7 bases from J, leaving 14 bases between. CDR3 residues: CASSPPEGVGYTF. The CDR3 nucleotides are TGTGCCAGCAGCCCCCCCGAGGGGGTTGGCTACACCTTC.

The chain employs TRBV4-1 and TRBJ2-5, with D perhaps matching TRBD2 (7 bases). Per the germline V gene, CDR1 is MGHRA and CDR2 is YSYEKL. Trimming took off 0 bases at V and 3 bases at J, with 20 bases between the two ends. This CDR3 comprises 18 residues. This CDR3 is CASSQEFNGGGGKETQYF. CDR3 sequence (DNA): TGCGCCAGCAGCCAAGAATTCAATGGGGGCGGGGGAAAAGAGACCCAGTACTTC.

V usage is TRBV28 and J usage is TRBJ2-3, with a tentative D call TRBD1 (6 bases). V gave up 3 bases and J gave up 6 bases, with 19 bases separating them. The CDR3 runs 16 residues. Germline-derived CDR1 and CDR2 are MDHEN and SYDVKM. CDR3 in amino acids: CASSFLEGRGPDTQYF. CDR3 nucleotide sequence: TGTGCCAGCAGTTTTTTGGAAGGCAGGGGCCCCGATACGCAGTATTTT.

With respect to this clone: The junction differs from germline at one of its ends, possibly a read error. The V and J genes are TRBV15 and TRBJ1-2, with TRBD1 identical over 7 bases. The CDR3 has 14 residues. CDR1 and CDR2 (germline): LNHNV, YYDKDF (reference sequence). CDR3 residues: CATSRDRTGADGYF. CDR3 sequence (DNA): TGTGCCACCAGCAGAGATAGAACAGGGGCAGATGGATACTTC.

J is TRBJ1-3 and V is TRBV7-9; D is ambiguous. This CDR3 has 17 residues. The ends were cut back, 2 bases at V and 0 bases at J, with 14 bases in the middle. Germline lookup yields CDR1 SEHNR and CDR2 FQNEAQ (reference sequence). The CDR3 region has the DNA TGTGCCAGCAGCTTACCCATCTCGGATAGCTCTGGAAACACCATATATTTT. Translated: CASSLPISDSSGNTIYF.

The rearrangement links TRBV19 to TRBJ2-7, with 8 nucleotides matching TRBD1. The germline V gene encodes CDR1 LNHDA and CDR2 SQIVND (reference sequence). The CDR3 is 14 residues long. The junction had 10 bases not matched to a gene; V was cut back by 6 bases and J by 6 bases. The CDR3 DNA reads as TGTGCCAGTAGCCAGGACAGGGCCGGGGGCGAGCAGTACTTC. Translated: CASSQDRAGGEQYF.

The J gene is TRBJ2-7, the V gene TRBV29-1; D might be TRBD1 (6 bases). The CDR3 runs 12 residues. Germline-derived CDR1 and CDR2 are SQVTM and ANQGSEA. Trimming cost V 0 bases and J 6 bases, with 9 bases left between them. DNA for the CDR3: TGCAGCGTTGAAGAAGGGGGTCCCGAGCAGTACTTC. This translates into CSVEEGGPEQYF.

The genes are TRBV7-9 and TRBJ1-2; D gene unclear. The V gene lost 4 bases and the J gene lost 3 bases, with 6 bases spanning the gap. Germline V CDR1 and CDR2: SEHNR, FQNEAQ (reference sequence). The CDR3 runs to 12 residues. The CDR3 DNA follows: TGTGCCAGCAGCTCGGTAGACTATGGCTACACCTTC. It specifies CASSSVDYGYTF.

The chain uses TRBV4-3 and TRBJ2-2, with TRBD1 identical over 11 bases. V gave up 0 bases and J gave up 8 bases; unmatched junction bases: 2. CDR3 length equals 15 residues. CDR1 is LGHNA and CDR2 is YSLEER in the germline V gene. Written as DNA, the CDR3 is TGCGCCAGCAGCCAAGAGGACAGGGGGCCTGGGGAGCTGTTTTTT. Its translation: CASSQEDRGPGELFF.

V usage is TRBV9 and J usage is TRBJ1-1; D is unresolved. The germline V gene encodes CDR1 SGDLS and CDR2 YYNGEE. This CDR3 is built from 15 residues. V lost 3 bases and J 0 bases, leaving 12 bases between the germline ends. The DNA of the CDR3 is TGTGCCAGCAGCGGATGGGGAGAGATGAACACTGAAGCTTTCTTT. It specifies CASSGWGEMNTEAFF.

The rearrangement uses TRBV20-1 and TRBJ2-2; D is uncertain. Germline assignment: CDR1 DFQATT and CDR2 SNEGSKA (reference sequence). Trimming shortened V by 1 base and J by 6 bases, and 0 bases separated the two germline ends. The CDR3 contains 10 residues. The CDR3 DNA reads TGCAGTGCTAGAGCCGGGGAGCTGTTTTTT. This encodes CSARAGELFF.

V usage is TRBV11-3 and J usage is TRBJ2-1; D is ambiguous. In germline, CDR1 is SGHNT, CDR2 YENEEA. The CDR3 length is 14 residues. Trimming shortened V by 5 bases and J by 3 bases, and 11 bases separated the two germline ends. The CDR3 protein is CASSVPDGYNEQFF. The CDR3 region has the DNA TGTGCCAGCAGCGTTCCCGACGGCTACAATGAGCAGTTCTTC.

As concerns this clone: Other DNA sequences in the sample encode the same CDR3. The chain has TRBV27 and TRBJ2-7, with D maybe TRBD2 (6 bases). The V gene's germline CDR1 is MNHEY and CDR2 SMNVEV (reference sequence). With 3 bases removed from V and 3 bases from J, the gap between germline ends came to 6 bases. The CDR3 runs 12 residues. In DNA form, the CDR3 reads TGTGCCAGCAGTTTGCGGGGCTACGAGCAGTACTTC. This codes for CASSLRGYEQYF.